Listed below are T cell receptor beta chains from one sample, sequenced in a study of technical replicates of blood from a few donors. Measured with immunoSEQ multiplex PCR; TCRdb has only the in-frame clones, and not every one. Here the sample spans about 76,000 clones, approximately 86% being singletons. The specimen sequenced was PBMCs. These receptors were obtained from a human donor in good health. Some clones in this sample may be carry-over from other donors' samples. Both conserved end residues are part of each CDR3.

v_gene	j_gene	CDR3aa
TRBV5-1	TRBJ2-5	CASSLAGREGETQYF
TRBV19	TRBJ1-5	CASRYRDINSNQPQHF
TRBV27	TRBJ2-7	CASSLSGTSGFYEQYF
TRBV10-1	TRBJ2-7	CASIIGRVESSYEQYF
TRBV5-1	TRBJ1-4	CASRTDRLNEKLFF
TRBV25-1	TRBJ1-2	CASSEFGGAGGYTF
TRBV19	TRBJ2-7	CASTDFGTGSGEQYF
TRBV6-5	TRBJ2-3	CASSYSAGTQYF
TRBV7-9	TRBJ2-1	CASSLVGLARYNEQFF
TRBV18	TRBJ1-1	CASSPRTGYFAEAFF
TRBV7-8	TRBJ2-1	CASSLVGAGGIYNEQFF
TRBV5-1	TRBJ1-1	CASSTTGGRWNTEAFF
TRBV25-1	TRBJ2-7	CASSASLDSYEQYF
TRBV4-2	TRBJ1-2	CASSQDPGNYGYTF
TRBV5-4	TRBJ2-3	CASSWGTSGATDTQYF
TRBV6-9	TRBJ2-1	CASLPGQGFDEQFF
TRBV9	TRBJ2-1	CASSEGLAEFSYNEQFF
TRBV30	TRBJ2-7	CAWSVRDSFYEQYF
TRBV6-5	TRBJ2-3	CASSSGDTQYF